Listed below are T cell receptor beta chains from one sample, sequenced in a study of spatial heterogeneity in lung cancer. Each CDR3 protein is one row after TCRdb ran MiXCR on the 5' RACE reads. The table includes fewer than 100,000 distinct CDR3 sequences, approximately 19% detected once. Material: PBMCs, obtained at follow-up. These TCRs come from a male donor with early-stage non-small cell lung cancer. CDR3s include the opening cysteine and the closing phenylalanine or tryptophan. The D gene is left open where the match is weak. Expanded clones get a size class; other rows say once, few or many, or leave the size out.

v_gene,d_gene,j_gene,abundance,CDR3nt,CDR3aa
TRBV3-1,.,TRBJ2-5,few,TGTGCCAGCAGCCCGCGAGTGGGCGGGGACCAAGAGACCCAGTACTTC,CASSPRVGGDQETQYF
TRBV5-5,.,TRBJ1-4,few,TGTGCCAGCAGCTTACAGGGCCCCCCAACTAATGAAAAACTGTTTTTT,CASSLQGPPTNEKLFF
TRBV7-2,.,TRBJ2-1,.,TGTGCCAGCAGCTCGGACAGTTACTCCTACAATGAGCAGTTCTTC,CASSSDSYSYNEQFF
TRBV3-1,.,TRBJ1-5,once,TGTGCCAGCAGCCCAGACAGCTCCGGGCCCCAGCATTTT,CASSPDSSGPQHF
TRBV20-1,TRBD1,TRBJ2-7,.,TGCAGTGCTAGGAAAGGACAGGGGGCTTCCTACGAGCAGTACTTC,CSARKGQGASYEQYF
TRBV6-5,.,TRBJ1-2,many,TGTGCCAGCACCGATATTGGGGGGAACTATGGCTACACCTTC,CASTDIGGNYGYTF
TRBV7-2,.,TRBJ2-5,few,TGTGCCAGCAACCCCAACGGACCCGGGGAGACCCAGTACTTC,CASNPNGPGETQYF
TRBV3-1,.,TRBJ2-5,.,TGTGCCAGCAGCCGTACGACAGCCCCAGGAGAGACCCAGTACTTC,CASSRTTAPGETQYF
TRBV27,.,TRBJ2-1,many,TGTGCCAGCAGTTGGGATGGGAGCTCCTACAATGAGCAGTTCTTC,CASSWDGSSYNEQFF
TRBV9,.,TRBJ2-6,.,TGTGCCAGCAGCCCCGGACTGATCTCTGGGGCCAACGTCCTGACTTTC,CASSPGLISGANVLTF
TRBV3-1,.,TRBJ2-1,many,TGTGCCAGCAGCTACTTCACCTACAATGAGCAGTTCTTC,CASSYFTYNEQFF